The clone carrying this TCR beta chain was observed a single time. Per the original data handling: Amplification from reference gene primers served as the basis for estimated nucleated cell counts. The data were produced by immunoSEQ multiplex PCR, yet TCRdb's version contains in-frame clones alone and is incomplete. V and J calls and clone size follow that table, whereas D and trimming were derived from the DNA. The table has roughly 250,000 clones, approximately 79% seen once. This record comes from a study of blood T cell repertoires in COVID-19. Study-wide context: Some COVID-19 samples were acute and others convalescent; all came from the United States, Italy and Spain.

The V and J ends lost 6 bases and 8 bases, in that order; junction bases with no gene match: 9. Germline V gene sequence: CDR1 MNHEY, CDR2 SVGAGI. This CDR3 is 14 amino acids long. The rearrangement links TRBV6-5 to TRBJ1-3, with 8 bases matching TRBD1. This TCR was recovered from a woman aged 35 to 49 with active or convalescent COVID-19. Sample: peripheral blood. The CDR3 loop reads CASSRGQGKYTIYF. CDR3 DNA: TGTGCCAGCAGCCGAGGACAGGGAAAGTACACCATATATTTT.